This record looks at one TCR beta chain sequence and its context. The antigen is undetermined. Germline V gene sequence: CDR1 SGHAT, CDR2 FQNNGV. The J segment lost 7 bases and the V segment lost 5 bases, leaving 16 bases of the junction unmatched. The CDR3 loop spans 17 amino acids. This specimen belongs to a study of cytomegalovirus exposure and HLA in healthy donors. Study-wide points: Some V segments could not be told apart, so they were left out, TRBV6-2 and TRBV6-3 among them.

The PCR ran on 60 Vbeta and 13 Jbeta primers. Clones were sequenced by immunoSEQ multiplex PCR, and TCRdb holds only the in-frame ones, with some missing. There are about 85,000 clones in the sample; over 65% occur only once, and 3.5% to 4.5% lies in the top ten. The sample consisted of PBMCs. The chain uses TRBV11-2 and TRBJ2-1, with 8 bases aligning to TRBD2. This clonotype was obtained from a man younger than 40 in good health and CMV-seronegative. This CDR3 is CASSKTALSGSRNEQFF. The CDR3 DNA reads as TGTGCCAGCAGCAAAACTGCCTTAAGCGGGAGTCGGAATGAGCAGTTCTTC.